This note documents a single T cell receptor beta chain sequence. The sample belongs to a study of blood T cell repertoires in COVID-19. Study information: The study drew acute and convalescent COVID-19 samples from the United States, Italy and Spain. Sample material is recorded as cDNA or gDNA derived from T cells, B-cell-depleted T cells, or PBMCs.

The CDR3 is made up of 15 amino acids. Trimming took off 3 bases at V and 2 bases at J, with 13 bases between the two ends. Germline lookup yields CDR1 SNHLY and CDR2 FYNNEI. In the original workflow: From reference gene primer amplification, estimates of nucleated cell counts were derived. The repertoire was sequenced with immunoSEQ multiplex PCR; TCRdb's copy has only in-frame clones and lacks some. V and J calls and clone size are those listed in that table; D and trimming were worked out from the DNA. Altogether roughly 76,000 clones are present, under 95% being singletons, with the ten largest covering about 5%.

This TCR was recovered from a woman aged 60-75 years with active COVID-19. V usage is TRBV2 and J usage is TRBJ2-5, with D maybe TRBD2 (6 bases). Sequenced material: peripheral blood. The CDR3 loop reads CASSEQGLLQETQYF. Here the CDR3 DNA reads TGTGCCAGCAGTGAGCAGGGACTCCTACAAGAGACCCAGTACTTC.